This TCR beta chain is from a study of blood T cell repertoires in COVID-19. The overall study: Specimens from acute and convalescent COVID-19 originated in the United States, Italy and Spain. T cells, B-cell-depleted T cells, or PBMCs supplied cDNA or gDNA.

Original processing methods: Amplification with reference gene primers provided the estimates of nucleated cell counts. Libraries were prepared by immunoSEQ multiplex PCR; TCRdb keeps only in-frame clonotypes and omits some of them. D and trimming were read from the DNA, whereas the V and J calls and clone size are those reported in that table. This table has approximately 200,000 clones, roughly nine tenths appearing once. V was pared by 7 bases and J by 6 bases, with 9 bases of the junction left unmatched. This CDR3 has 14 residues. Germline CDR1 and CDR2: SQVTM and ANQGSEA. The chain has TRBV29-1 and TRBJ2-3; TRBD2 matches at 11 bases. Sequencing input: peripheral blood. The origin of this receptor is a woman aged 45-60 years with acute or convalescent COVID-19. This CDR3 reads CSALAGGLGDTQYF. The DNA of the CDR3 is TGCAGCGCGCTAGCGGGAGGCCTGGGGGATACGCAGTATTTT.